This TCR beta chain is drawn from a study of shared clonotypes between healthy human individuals. Study information: Each donor had three CD4 naive, three CD4 memory, two CD8 naive and one CD8 memory plate.

Profiling relied on immunoSEQ multiplex PCR, and the TCRdb table lists in-frame clones only, not all of them. This sample has roughly 2 million clones, with under 97% found just once. CD4+ cells underwent separation, giving CD45RA+ naive and CD45RA-negative memory subsets. V was pared by 0 bases and J by 7 bases, with 13 bases between. The CDR3 contains 15 residues. Germline V CDR1 and CDR2: GTSNPN, SVGIG (reference sequence). The chain is built from TRBV30 and TRBJ1-6; no definite D call. Material for sequencing was naive CD4+ T cells sorted from blood. The subset: CD45RA+ positively selected. The receptor was isolated from a man younger than 35 in good health. CDR3 sequence: CAWSVMTGENSPLHF. The CDR3 DNA is TGTGCCTGGAGTGTAATGACCGGAGAAAATTCACCCCTCCACTTT.